These T cell receptor beta chains were read from a single sample in a study of T cell clones after liver transplantation. Clones were sequenced by immunoSEQ multiplex PCR, and TCRdb holds only the in-frame ones, with some missing. This sample has under 90,000 clones, with under 90% found just once. The sample consisted of CD4+ T cells from blood, taken before liver transplant. These receptors were collected from a human donor who received a liver transplant. CDR3s include the opening cysteine and the closing phenylalanine or tryptophan. Fields, in order: J gene, V gene, clone size, D gene, CDR3 DNA, CDR3 protein. A D gene is named only where the DNA matches it firmly. Clone size appears in some rows only: once, few, many, or a class for an expanded clone.

TRBJ2-7	TRBV9	.	.	TGTGCCAGCAGCCGATCGGACAACGAGCAGTACTTC	CASSRSDNEQYF
TRBJ2-1	TRBV2	.	TRBD2	TGTGCCGGGACGAGGGAGGGGTCCTACAATGAGCAGTTCTTC	CAGTREGSYNEQFF
TRBJ2-3	TRBV4-3	.	.	TGCGCCAGCAGCCAAGAGCTTACAGATACGCAGTATTTT	CASSQELTDTQYF
TRBJ2-3	TRBV11-2	.	TRBD2	TGTGCCAGCAGCAGTGGCCTAGCGGGAGGGGATACGCAGTATTTT	CASSSGLAGGDTQYF
TRBJ2-2	TRBV7-9	.	.	TGTGCCAGCAGCGACCGGGTGGGGGGCCCCACCGGGGAGCTGTTTTTT	CASSDRVGGPTGELFF
TRBJ1-2	TRBV28	.	.	TGTGCCAGCAGTTTCTCCGTCTATGGCTACACCTTC	CASSFSVYGYTF
TRBJ1-2	TRBV12-5	.	TRBD1	TGTGCTAGTGGTTCCTCCAAAGAAAATATAACAGGGGGCGCTTATGGCTACACCTTC	CASGSSKENITGGAYGYTF
TRBJ2-1	TRBV4-3	.	TRBD2	TGCGCCAGCAGCTCTCGGACTAGCGGTCGATACAATGAGCAGTTCTTC	CASSSRTSGRYNEQFF
TRBJ2-5	TRBV7-9	.	TRBD1	TGTGCCAGCAGCCTACTAGTCGGGACAGGCCAAGAGACCCAGTACTTC	CASSLLVGTGQETQYF
TRBJ2-1	TRBV5-5	.	.	TGTGCCAGCAGCTTGGATTGTGGACGGCACCTCGAATCCTACAATGAGCAGTTCTTC	CASSLDCGRHLESYNEQFF
TRBJ2-7	TRBV27	few	TRBD2	TGTGCCAGCAGAAAGCAGGCGGGAGGGCCCCACGAGCAGTACTTC	CASRKQAGGPHEQYF
TRBJ2-7	TRBV7-2	.	.	TGTGCCAGCAGCTTAGTAGGCTGGGGCGAGCAGTACTTC	CASSLVGWGEQYF
TRBJ1-2	TRBV7-2	.	.	TGTGCCAGCAGTACACCGGGACCCACTACCTACACCTTC	CASSTPGPTTYTF
TRBJ1-5	TRBV28	.	.	TGTGCCAGCAGCCCCGGACATCAGCCCCAGCATTTT	CASSPGHQPQHF
TRBJ2-5	TRBV28	once	.	TGTGCCAGCAGTTTATATCGCGAGACCCAGTACTTC	CASSLYRETQYF
TRBJ1-2	TRBV28	few	.	TGTGCCAGCAGACCCACATCTAACTATGGCTACACCTTC	CASRPTSNYGYTF
TRBJ2-1	TRBV6-1	once	.	TGTGCCAGCAGCTGGGCCTTATCCTACAATGAGCAGTTCTTC	CASSWALSYNEQFF
TRBJ2-7	TRBV5-1	few	.	TGCGCCAGCAGCTTGGGATTGGTGGGAGGCTTCTCCTACGAGCAGTACTTC	CASSLGLVGGFSYEQYF
TRBJ1-2	TRBV28	.	.	TGTGCCAGCAACGCCAACCTGGGACTGCGGGGCTACACCTTC	CASNANLGLRGYTF
TRBJ1-5	TRBV15	.	TRBD1	TGTGCCACCAGCAGATCCGGGACAGGGTTTGGCAATCAGCCCCAGCATTTT	CATSRSGTGFGNQPQHF
TRBJ1-1	TRBV28	few	TRBD1	TGTGCCAGCAGTTTATGGTGGACAGGGGGCGAGAAGAACACTGAAGCTTTCTTT	CASSLWWTGGEKNTEAFF
TRBJ2-2	TRBV7-2	.	TRBD2	TGTGCCAGCGCCAGAGGGAGGGTCACCGGGGAGCTGTTTTTT	CASARGRVTGELFF
TRBJ2-7	TRBV2	.	TRBD1	TGTGCCAGTCGTCGACAGGGTACCTACGAGCAGTACTTC	CASRRQGTYEQYF
TRBJ1-1	TRBV6-5	.	.	TGTGCCACCAGCCACGTGATAACGGGTGAAGCTTTCTTT	CATSHVITGEAFF
TRBJ1-3	TRBV9	.	.	TGTGCCAGCAGCGGCCCCCGGAGCTCTGGAAACACCATATATTTT	CASSGPRSSGNTIYF
TRBJ1-5	TRBV19	.	.	TGTGCCAGTACCTCGGGGCCCGCTAGGGATCATCAGCCCCAGCATTTT	CASTSGPARDHQPQHF
TRBJ1-1	TRBV5-4	.	.	TGTGCCAGCAGCTTGTTAGGGTTTGACACTGAAGCTTTCTTT	CASSLLGFDTEAFF
TRBJ1-5	TRBV2	.	.	TGTGCCAGCAGTGAAGCAGGGGCCCAGCATTTT	CASSEAGAQHF
TRBJ2-3	TRBV5-4	.	TRBD2	TGTGCCAGCAGCTTAGGACTAGCGGGACCTCTCACAGATACGCAGTATTTT	CASSLGLAGPLTDTQYF
TRBJ2-2	TRBV7-9	.	.	TGTGCCAGCAGCTTCGACACCGGGGAGCTGTTTTTT	CASSFDTGELFF
TRBJ1-2	TRBV4-1	.	.	TGCGCCAGCAGCCACGGGCGCTTAGGGGGGGCAGGAGGAGTGATTGATGGCTACACCTTC	CASSHGRLGGAGGVIDGYTF
TRBJ2-7	TRBV6-1	.	TRBD1	TGTGCCAGCAGTCCCCGGACAGGGGGGATGTACGAGCAGTACTTC	CASSPRTGGMYEQYF
TRBJ1-2	TRBV28	.	.	TGTGCCAGCAGTTACGGGGGTTGGCAGCGCCGAGGGGGCTACACCTTC	CASSYGGWQRRGGYTF
TRBJ2-1	TRBV7-2	few	.	TGTGCCAGCAGCTTAGAAAGTGGATACAATGAGCAGTTCTTC	CASSLESGYNEQFF
TRBJ2-3	TRBV7-9	.	TRBD2	TGTGCCAGCAGCTTCCGACTAGCGGGAGGTTCAGATACGCAGTATTTT	CASSFRLAGGSDTQYF
TRBJ2-7	TRBV5-1	once	.	TGCGCCAGCAGCTCCCTTGGCGAGAGCTCCTACGAGCAGTACTTC	CASSSLGESSYEQYF
TRBJ2-2	TRBV27	.	TRBD2	TGTGCCAGCAGTGAGGGACTAGCGGAGGTGGGGGACACCGGGGAGCTGTTTTTT	CASSEGLAEVGDTGELFF
TRBJ1-5	TRBV6-5	.	TRBD1	TGTGCCAGCAGCCCCAGAGGCAGGGGGAATCAGCCCCAGCATTTT	CASSPRGRGNQPQHF
TRBJ1-2	TRBV28	.	.	TGTGCCAGCAGTCCCCCCTCTAACTATGGCTACACCTTC	CASSPPSNYGYTF
TRBJ1-2	TRBV27	few	TRBD1	TGTGCCAGCAGTATGGGACAGCACCCTCATGGCTACACCTTC	CASSMGQHPHGYTF
TRBJ2-1	TRBV18	.	.	TGTGCCAGCTCACCACGAACCAGTCAGCTCCCCTTCTTC	CASSPRTSQLPFF
TRBJ2-3	TRBV11-2	few	.	TGTGCCAGCAGCCTTGAGGATAACGGGTTCGGCACAGATACGCAGTATTTT	CASSLEDNGFGTDTQYF
TRBJ2-1	TRBV10-3	few	.	TGTGCCATCAGTGAGTACTCCCTGACCCGTCAAAATGAGCAGTTCTTC	CAISEYSLTRQNEQFF
TRBJ2-7	TRBV2	.	TRBD1	TGTGCCAGCATCCGAGACAGGGGCTACGAGCAGTACTTC	CASIRDRGYEQYF
TRBJ1-5	TRBV9	.	.	TGTGCCAGCAGCGGAGGGGTAGGGAATCAGCCCCAGCATTTT	CASSGGVGNQPQHF
TRBJ2-1	TRBV11-1	.	.	TGTGCCAGCAGCTTACGGCTAGCCGGAGAAAATGAGCAGTTCTTC	CASSLRLAGENEQFF
TRBJ2-1	TRBV6-5	.	TRBD1	TGTGCCAGCAAGAGGGGGCACGGTGAGCAGTTCTTC	CASKRGHGEQFF
TRBJ2-7	TRBV19	.	TRBD2	TGTGCCAGTTCGTGGCGGGAGGAGGGCGAGCAGTACTTC	CASSWREEGEQYF
TRBJ2-5	TRBV9	.	TRBD2	TGTGCCAGCAGTCCGAGGGGAGGGCAAGAGACCCAGTACTTC	CASSPRGGQETQYF
TRBJ2-1	TRBV5-4	.	.	TGTGCCAGCTCAACCCCAGGAAGGGGCTCCTACAATGAGCAGTTCTTC	CASSTPGRGSYNEQFF
TRBJ1-1	TRBV19	once	.	TGTGCCAGCCAACTGGTCAGGGACACTGAAGCTTTCTTT	CASQLVRDTEAFF
TRBJ2-7	TRBV7-6	.	TRBD2	TGTGCCAGCAGCTTAGGGGGGGGGTTCTCCTACGAGCAGTACTTC	CASSLGGGFSYEQYF